One sample yielded the 29 T cell receptor beta chains listed below, sequenced in a study of cytomegalovirus exposure and HLA in healthy donors. The study ran its PCR with 60 Vbeta and 13 Jbeta primers. Produced via immunoSEQ multiplex PCR; TCRdb's table is partial and in-frame only. The table includes more than 150,000 clones, 80% to 90% detected once. Sequenced sample: PBMCs. The receptors were gathered from a woman aged 18-29 years in good health and CMV-seronegative.

The chain uses TRBV2 and TRBJ2-1; 8 nucleotides agree with TRBD2. Germline V gene lookup returns CDR1 SNHLY and CDR2 FYNNEI. The CDR3 consists of 14 residues. J was trimmed by 2 bases and V by 8 bases; bases with no gene match: 5. CDR3 DNA sequence: TGTGCCAGCTTGCGGGAGGCCCCCTACAATGAGCAGTTCTTC. It specifies CASLREAPYNEQFF.

V gene TRBV5-1 combines with J gene TRBJ2-7; TRBD2 matches 8 bases. The V and J ends lost 2 bases and 4 bases, in that order; junction bases with no gene match: 5. The CDR3 length is 14 residues. Germline CDR1 and CDR2: SGHRS and YFSETQ. The CDR3 sequence is CASSFSGASYEQYF. DNA for the CDR3: TGCGCCAGCAGCTTTAGCGGGGCATCGTACGAGCAGTACTTC.

The V gene is TRBV29-1, the J gene TRBJ2-1; D gene ambiguous. The CDR3 is made up of 11 amino acids. Germline V CDR1 and CDR2: SQVTM, ANQGSEA. For the CDR3, the DNA is TGCGGCCTCAGGCGCTACAATGAGCAGTTCTTC. Its translation is CGLRRYNEQFF.

This clone appeared a few times. The chain couples TRBV12-5 to TRBJ2-5; perhaps TRBD1 as D (5 bases). Germline assignment: CDR1 LGHNT and CDR2 FRNRAP. The CDR3 length is 17 residues. V dropped 7 bases and J dropped 3 bases, with 24 bases sitting between them. CDR3 nucleotide sequence: TGTGCTAGTGCCCGATCCTTCCGGGCTCAAGGGGAAGAGACCCAGTACTTC. It specifies CASARSFRAQGEETQYF.

The gene calls are TRBV10-3 and TRBJ2-3; D possibly corresponds to TRBD2 (5 bases). CDR3 length equals 14 residues. Trimming shortened V by 6 bases and J by 4 bases, and 14 bases separated the two germline ends. CDR1 ENHRY and CDR2 SYGVKD come from the germline V gene. CDR3 bases: TGTGCCATCAGCCGAAGTGAGGGAGCAGATACGCAGTATTTT. The encoded protein is CAISRSEGADTQYF.

This chain connects TRBV2 to TRBJ2-7, with 10 bases fitting TRBD2. Germline-derived CDR1 and CDR2 are SNHLY and FYNNEI. V lost 3 bases and J lost 0; bases outside the gene matches: 8. The CDR3 length is 17 residues. The CDR3 loop reads CASSDPRTSGYSYEQYF. The CDR3 coding sequence is TGTGCCAGCAGTGACCCCCGGACTAGCGGCTACTCCTACGAGCAGTACTTC.

The chain employs TRBV5-1 and TRBJ2-7; tentative D call: TRBD2 (6 bases). This CDR3 is built from 14 residues. Germline values: CDR1 SGHRS, CDR2 YFSETQ. V dropped 1 base and J dropped 2 bases, with 10 bases sitting between them. CDR3 residues: CASSLLANAYEQYF. CDR3 coding DNA: TGCGCCAGCAGCTTGCTAGCGAACGCCTACGAGCAGTACTTC.

CDR3 sequence: CASSLGGATGYTF. The CDR3 bases are TGTGCCAGCAGCTTGGGGGGCGCGACCGGCTACACCTTC. The V and J genes are TRBV5-5 and TRBJ1-2; the D gene is possibly TRBD1 (5 bases). This CDR3 is built from 13 residues. Germline V gene lookup returns CDR1 SGHKS and CDR2 YYEKEE (reference sequence). V dropped 0 bases and J dropped 8 bases, with 11 bases sitting between them.

The chain carries TRBV7-9 and TRBJ2-1; TRBD1 is a possible D gene (5 bases). CDR3 length equals 15 residues. Germline CDR1 is SEHNR and CDR2 is FQNEAQ (reference sequence). Trimming took 11 bases from V and 4 from J, leaving 21 bases between them. CDR3 nucleotide sequence: TGTGCCCCAGGTGTTGCAGGGCCTTTATACAATGAGCAGTTCTTC. Protein: CAPGVAGPLYNEQFF.

The rearrangement links TRBV29-1 to TRBJ2-1; 9 nucleotides match TRBD1. J gave up 0 bases and V 7 bases, and 16 bases lay outside the gene matches. The CDR3 loop spans 18 amino acids. CDR1 is SQVTM, CDR2 ANQGSEA, per germline. CDR3 nucleotide sequence: TGCAGCGCACGCCCGGGACAGGGCATAAGGAGCTCCTACAATGAGCAGTTCTTC. It translates to CSARPGQGIRSSYNEQFF.

The V call is TRBV10-2, the J call TRBJ2-3, with no clear D. The CDR3 runs to 15 residues. CDR1 and CDR2 from the germline V gene are WSHSY and SAAADI. Trimming took 2 bases from V and 0 from J, leaving 9 bases between them. DNA for the CDR3: TGCGCCAGCAGTGAGACATTGCGGAGCACAGATACGCAGTATTTT. It specifies CASSETLRSTDTQYF.

The rearrangement joins TRBV29-1 to TRBJ1-1, with D unclear. V was shortened by 1 base and J by 6 bases, with 12 bases between the two germline ends. Germline V lookup: CDR1 SQVTM, CDR2 ANQGSEA. The CDR3 loop spans 13 amino acids. The CDR3 sequence: CSVEGGRRAEAFF. DNA of the CDR3: TGCAGCGTTGAAGGTGGGCGGAGGGCTGAAGCTTTCTTT.

CDR3 coding DNA: TGTGCCAGCAAACCACAGGGGGCTTACTATGGCTACACCTTC. Amino acids: CASKPQGAYYGYTF. The chain carries TRBV28 and TRBJ1-2, with 9 bases identical to TRBD1. Per germline, CDR1 MDHEN and CDR2 SYDVKM. Germline trimming cut 7 bases from V and 3 bases from J; bases unmatched to any gene: 6. This CDR3 comprises 14 residues.

The gene calls are TRBV7-9 and TRBJ2-3; TRBD2 agrees at 11 bases. The V gene end was trimmed by 5 bases and the J gene end by 0 bases; junction bases not matched to a gene: 4. The CDR3 is 16 residues long. Per germline, CDR1 SEHNR and CDR2 FQNEAQ (reference sequence). CDR3 in DNA: TGTGCCAGCAGCGTGCCTAGCGGGGGGAGCACAGATACGCAGTATTTT. This sequence encodes CASSVPSGGSTDTQYF.

This clone was found once. V usage is TRBV2 and J usage is TRBJ1-4, with TRBD1 matching over 7 bases. V trimming: 4 bases; J trimming: 8 bases; junction bases outside the gene matches: 7. From germline, CDR1 is SNHLY and CDR2 FYNNEI. The CDR3 is made up of 14 amino acids. The CDR3 region is CASSVQGTGEKLFF. CDR3 in DNA: TGTGCCAGCAGTGTACAGGGGACCGGGGAAAAACTGTTTTTT.

The V call is TRBV9, the J call TRBJ1-4; perhaps TRBD1 as D (5 bases). The CDR3 covers 14 residues. CDR1 is SGDLS, CDR2 YYNGEE, per germline. V gave up 2 bases and J gave up 4 bases, with 9 bases separating them. CDR3 nucleotide sequence: TGTGCCAGCAGCGTGGGGGGGAGTAATGAAAAACTGTTTTTT. Residues: CASSVGGSNEKLFF. Full variable domain (outside the CDR3, taken from reference TRBV9 and TRBJ1-4): DSGVTQTPKHLITATGQRVTLRCSPRSGDLSVYWYQQSLDQGLQFLIQYYNGEERAKGNILERFSAQQFPDLHSELNLSSLELGDSALYFCASSVGGSNEKLFFGSGTQLSVL.

This rearrangement joins TRBV6-5 to TRBJ2-7; D may be TRBD1 (6 bases). Germline V gene data show CDR1 as MNHEY and CDR2 as SVGAGI. Trimming pared 6 bases from V and 5 bases from J, leaving 8 bases between. The CDR3 is 11 residues long. The CDR3 is CASRQGHEQYF. CDR3 coding DNA: TGTGCCAGCAGGCAGGGGCACGAGCAGTACTTC.

CDR3 DNA: TGTGCCAGTAGTATCAGGGACTACGGGGAGACCCAGTACTTC. It codes for CASSIRDYGETQYF. V and J are TRBV19 and TRBJ2-5; 7 bases agree with TRBD2. This CDR3 has 14 residues. Losses at the gene ends were 3 bases for V and 5 bases for J; bases not matched to a gene: 6. In germline, CDR1 is LNHDA, CDR2 SQIVND (reference sequence). Full variable domain (missing parts from reference TRBV19 and TRBJ2-5): DGGITQSPKYLFRKEGQNVTLSCEQNLNHDAMYWYRQDPGQGLRLIYYSQIVNDFQKGDIAEGYSVSREKKESFPLTVTSAQKNPTAFYLCASSIRDYGETQYFGPGTRLLVL.

V gene TRBV29-1 combines with J gene TRBJ2-5; 8 bases map to TRBD1. CDR1 SQVTM and CDR2 ANQGSEA come from the germline V gene. The CDR3 extends over 13 amino acids. Trimming took 6 bases from V and 10 from J; bases not matched to a gene: 13. CDR3 in amino acids: CSVLRQGPPLQYF. The CDR3, as DNA: TGCAGCGTCCTAAGACAGGGGCCTCCGCTCCAGTACTTC.

The chain recombines TRBV2 with TRBJ2-7, with D possibly TRBD1 on 6 matching bases. This CDR3 is built from 14 residues. V lost 4 bases and J 0 bases, leaving 10 bases between the germline ends. Germline loops: CDR1 SNHLY, CDR2 FYNNEI. CDR3 in amino acids: CASSGLDSSYEQYF. Written as DNA, the CDR3 is TGTGCCAGCAGTGGCCTGGACAGCTCCTACGAGCAGTACTTC.

The rearrangement joins TRBV28 to TRBJ2-6; D is undetermined. V lost 8 bases to trimming and J lost 0 bases, with 8 bases between them. Germline CDR1 MDHEN, CDR2 SYDVKM. CDR3 length equals 14 residues. The CDR3 DNA follows: TGTGCCAGCTCAAAAAACTCTGGGGCCAACGTCCTGACTTTC. It specifies CASSKNSGANVLTF. The variable domain in full, with the rest retrieved from reference TRBV28 and TRBJ2-6, is DVKVTQSSRYLVKRTGEKVFLECVQDMDHENMFWYRQDPGLGLRLIYFSYDVKMKEKGDIPEGYSVSREKKERFSLILESASTNQTSMYLCASSKNSGANVLTFGAGSRLTVL.

This chain uses TRBV25-1 with TRBJ2-2; 10 bases line up with TRBD2. Trimming took 3 bases from V and 6 from J; bases not matched to a gene: 10. The V gene's germline CDR1 is MGHDK and CDR2 SYGVNS. CDR3 length: 17 amino acids. Here the CDR3 reads CASSDRKSGGGPGELFF. CDR3 DNA sequence: TGTGCCAGCAGTGACCGCAAGAGCGGGGGGGGACCCGGGGAGCTGTTTTTT.

CDR3 region: CASVPGQGAIPISYEQYF. CDR3 nucleotide sequence: TGTGCCAGCGTTCCGGGACAGGGGGCTATCCCTATCTCCTACGAGCAGTACTTC. The J gene is TRBJ2-7, the V gene TRBV27; 12 nucleotides line up with TRBD1. Germline V gives CDR1 MNHEY, CDR2 SMNVEV (reference sequence). CDR3 length: 18 residues. The V gene end was trimmed by 8 bases and the J gene end by 0 bases; junction bases not matched to a gene: 14.

The chain combines TRBV15 with TRBJ2-2; tentative D call: TRBD2 (5 bases). CDR3 length: 16 residues. The germline V gene has CDR1 LNHNV and CDR2 YYDKDF (reference sequence). Trimming left V 1 base short and J 0 bases short, with 9 bases between. CDR3 bases: TGTGCCACCAGCAGAGGGGCCGGGACGAACACCGGGGAGCTGTTTTTT. This gives the protein CATSRGAGTNTGELFF. Combining the CDR3 with reference TRBV15 and TRBJ2-2 gives the whole variable domain DAMVIQNPRYQVTQFGKPVTLSCSQTLNHNVMYWYQQKSSQAPKLLFHYYDKDFNNEADTPDNFQSRRPNTSFCFLDIRSPGLGDTAMYLCATSRGAGTNTGELFFGEGSRLTVL.

This clone has just one count. The gene calls are TRBV10-3 and TRBJ1-4; tentatively, D is TRBD1 (5 bases). The CDR3 totals 15 residues. Germline V gene data show CDR1 as ENHRY and CDR2 as SYGVKD. Trimming left V 3 bases short and J 5 bases short, with 13 bases between. CDR3 in amino acids: CAISENAGQNEKLFF. Here the CDR3 DNA reads TGTGCCATCAGTGAAAATGCAGGGCAAAATGAAAAACTGTTTTTT.

CDR3 DNA: TGTGCCAGCAGTGAAGGGGGGGTCTACGAGCAGTACTTC. As protein: CASSEGGVYEQYF. This chain connects TRBV25-1 to TRBJ2-7; TRBD2 aligns across 7 bases. V dropped 2 bases and J dropped 3; count of bases not matched to a gene: 1. The CDR3 runs 13 residues. Germline CDR1 is MGHDK and CDR2 is SYGVNS.

The rearrangement links TRBV5-4 to TRBJ2-5; D is perhaps TRBD2 (5 bases). The CDR3 has 15 residues. The V gene's germline CDR1 is SGHNT and CDR2 YYREEE (reference sequence). V lost 4 bases, J lost 4 bases, and 17 bases lay in between. The CDR3 reads CASSPTTGVVETQYF. The CDR3 region has the DNA TGTGCCAGCAGCCCAACCACCGGGGTCGTAGAGACCCAGTACTTC.

This sequence joins TRBV19 and TRBJ2-7; D uncertain. V shed 3 bases and J shed 2 bases, with 11 bases lying between them. The CDR3 has 14 amino acids. Germline V gene data show CDR1 as LNHDA and CDR2 as SQIVND (reference sequence). CDR3 nucleotides: TGTGCCAGTAGTATTAACCCAGAAGCCTACGAGCAGTACTTC. Translation: CASSINPEAYEQYF.

This chain joins TRBV28 and TRBJ1-5; D remains ambiguous. Germline CDR1 reads MDHEN; CDR2 reads SYDVKM. This CDR3 region has 14 residues. Trimming shortened V by 2 bases and J by 1 base, and 6 bases separated the two germline ends. The CDR3 sequence is CASSLRQSNQPQHF. CDR3 DNA: TGTGCCAGCAGTTTACGTCAGAGCAATCAGCCCCAGCATTTT.